These T cell receptor beta chains were read from a single sample in a study of blood T cell repertoires in COVID-19. Assay: immunoSEQ multiplex PCR; the TCRdb copy retains only in-frame clones and omits some. Of roughly 280,000 clones listed, more than 85% are singletons. The sequencing input was peripheral blood. All receptors come from a man aged 18 to 30 with active or convalescent COVID-19. Both conserved end residues are part of each CDR3. A D gene is named only where the DNA matches it firmly. The size of a clone is reported for some rows only, either as once, few or many, or as a class for expanded clones.

D gene	V gene	clone size	J gene	CDR3 protein	CDR3 DNA
NA	TRBV6-5	NA	TRBJ1-4	CASRTLGIRNEKLFF	TGTGCCAGCAGAACGCTAGGCATTAGAAATGAAAAACTGTTTTTT
NA	TRBV6-5	NA	TRBJ2-1	CASSYSRPDLDEQFF	TGTGCCAGCAGTTACTCGAGGCCAGATTTGGATGAGCAGTTCTTC
NA	TRBV19	NA	TRBJ1-1	CASRTTDRDTEAFF	TGTGCCAGTAGAACTACCGACAGAGACACTGAAGCTTTCTTT
NA	TRBV2	NA	TRBJ1-5	CASSAGGGRTNQPQHF	TGTGCCAGCAGTGCCGGGGGGGGCAGAACCAATCAGCCCCAGCATTTT
TRBD1	TRBV7-2	NA	TRBJ2-7	CASSLEGTGRLEQYF	TGTGCCAGCAGCTTAGAAGGGACAGGTCGGCTTGAGCAGTACTTC
NA	TRBV28	NA	TRBJ2-2	CASSSGSTGELFF	TGTGCCAGCAGTTCAGGGTCAACCGGGGAGCTGTTTTTT
TRBD2	TRBV28	NA	TRBJ2-5	CASRSGGGAAETQYF	TGTGCCAGTAGGAGTGGCGGGGGGGCGGCGGAGACCCAGTACTTC
NA	TRBV6-5	NA	TRBJ2-2	CASSLGGGYRGELFF	TGTGCCAGCAGCCTTGGCGGGGGCTACAGAGGGGAGCTGTTTTTT
TRBD1	TRBV24-1	NA	TRBJ1-1	CATRKTGVPEAFF	TGTGCCACGAGAAAGACAGGGGTCCCTGAAGCTTTCTTT
TRBD2	TRBV9	NA	TRBJ2-3	CASSVLAGSTDTQYF	TGTGCCAGCAGCGTTTTAGCGGGGAGCACAGATACGCAGTATTTT
TRBD1	TRBV28	few	TRBJ2-7	CASSPPGQGHEQYF	TGTGCCAGCAGTCCTCCGGGACAGGGCCACGAGCAGTACTTC
TRBD2	TRBV24-1	NA	TRBJ2-3	CATSKTSGGVDTQYF	TGTGCCACCAGTAAGACTAGCGGGGGGGTCGATACGCAGTATTTT
NA	TRBV19	many	TRBJ1-1	CASSIVTDTEAFF	TGTGCCAGTAGTATAGTCACGGACACTGAAGCTTTCTTT
TRBD2	TRBV30	once	TRBJ2-3	CAWNAGVSTDAQYF	TGTGCCTGGAACGCGGGAGTGTCCACAGATGCGCAGTATTTT
TRBD2	TRBV11-2	NA	TRBJ2-7	CASSRGGLDPYEQYF	TGTGCCAGCAGCCGGGGGGGGCTGGATCCTTACGAGCAGTACTTC
NA	TRBV7-2	once	TRBJ1-5	CASSSLGGANQPQHF	TGTGCCAGCAGCTCCCTCGGGGGGGCCAATCAGCCCCAGCATTTT
NA	TRBV11-1	NA	TRBJ1-1	CASSPHRDTEAFF	TGTGCCAGCAGCCCACACAGGGACACTGAAGCTTTCTTT
NA	TRBV5-8	NA	TRBJ1-1	CATSKQEGTEAFF	TGTGCCACCTCGAAGCAGGAGGGCACTGAAGCTTTCTTT
NA	TRBV7-9	NA	TRBJ1-2	CASSPQGNGYTF	TGTGCCAGCAGCCCGCAGGGGAATGGCTACACCTTC
NA	TRBV5-1	NA	TRBJ1-5	CASSPGRGDQPQHF	TGCGCCAGCAGCCCCGGCAGGGGAGATCAGCCCCAGCATTTT
TRBD2	TRBV19	NA	TRBJ2-1	CASSIQRGAYNEQFF	TGTGCCAGTAGTATTCAGCGGGGGGCCTACAATGAGCAGTTCTTC
NA	TRBV7-9	NA	TRBJ2-2	CASSSSGVLFF	TGTGCCAGCAGCTCTTCCGGGGTGCTGTTTTTT
NA	TRBV2	NA	TRBJ1-1	CASSVPGQTNTEAFF	TGTGCCAGCAGTGTGCCGGGACAAACGAACACTGAAGCTTTCTTT
NA	TRBV11-3	NA	TRBJ2-3	CASSLAGSTDTQYF	TGTGCCAGCAGCTTGGCGGGAAGCACAGATACGCAGTATTTT
NA	TRBV3-1/TRBV3-2	NA	TRBJ1-1	CASSQNGRYTEAFF	TGTGCCAGCAGCCAAAATGGGAGATACACTGAAGCTTTCTTT
TRBD2	TRBV4-3	few	TRBJ2-7	CASSQGVSGSFYEQYF	TGCGCCAGCAGCCAAGGGGTTAGCGGGAGTTTCTACGAGCAGTACTTC
TRBD2	TRBV6-4	NA	TRBJ2-3	CASSPSGGATDTQYF	TGTGCCAGCAGTCCCAGCGGGGGGGCCACAGATACGCAGTATTTT
NA	TRBV4-1	NA	TRBJ2-1	CASSQAVRLNNEQFF	TGCGCCAGCAGCCAAGCGGTTAGACTAAACAATGAGCAGTTCTTC
NA	TRBV5-6	NA	TRBJ2-5	CASSLAGRVETQYF	TGTGCCAGCAGCTTGGCCGGCAGGGTAGAGACCCAGTACTTC
TRBD1	TRBV30	NA	TRBJ1-2	CAWGGTGAFYGYTF	TGTGCCTGGGGAGGGACAGGGGCCTTCTATGGCTACACCTTC
NA	TRBV6-5	NA	TRBJ2-3	CASIPTGLTDTQYF	TGTGCCAGCATCCCAACAGGGCTCACAGATACGCAGTATTTT
TRBD2	TRBV10-3	NA	TRBJ2-1	CAIRSLAGVSNEQFF	TGTGCCATCAGATCCCTAGCGGGAGTTTCCAATGAGCAGTTCTTC
NA	TRBV11-3	NA	TRBJ2-1	CASSLAGTSYNEQFF	TGTGCCAGCAGCTTAGCGGGTACCTCCTACAATGAGCAGTTCTTC
TRBD1	TRBV7-9	once	TRBJ2-1	CASSYGQGEYNEQFF	TGTGCCAGCAGCTACGGACAGGGGGAATACAATGAGCAGTTCTTC
NA	TRBV7-7	once	TRBJ2-2	CASSSGMLGDTGELFF	TGTGCCAGCAGTTCAGGGATGTTAGGGGACACCGGGGAGCTGTTTTTT
NA	TRBV7-2	NA	TRBJ2-7	CASNREGTEQYF	TGTGCCAGCAACAGAGAGGGCACCGAGCAGTACTTC
NA	TRBV5-5	NA	TRBJ2-6	CASSFREANVLTF	TGTGCCAGCAGCTTTAGAGAGGCCAACGTCCTGACTTTC
NA	TRBV5-1	NA	TRBJ1-1	CASSFSRSEAFF	TGCGCCAGCAGCTTCTCGAGGAGTGAAGCTTTCTTT
TRBD2	TRBV20-1	NA	TRBJ2-1	CSASRSGVYNEQFF	TGCAGTGCTAGTCGTAGCGGGGTTTACAATGAGCAGTTCTTC
NA	TRBV7-2	NA	TRBJ1-6	CASSLIGQSSYNSPLHF	TGTGCCAGCAGCTTAATCGGACAGAGCTCCTATAATTCACCCCTCCACTTT
TRBD1	TRBV5-1	once	TRBJ2-5	CASSFGTGGRETQYF	TGCGCCAGCAGTTTCGGGACAGGGGGCAGGGAGACCCAGTACTTC
NA	TRBV2	NA	TRBJ1-6	CASWTDRNYNSPLHF	TGTGCCAGCTGGACAGACAGGAACTATAATTCACCCCTCCACTTT
TRBD1	TRBV27	NA	TRBJ1-5	CASSTGGSQPQHF	TGTGCCAGCAGTACAGGGGGCAGCCAGCCCCAGCATTTT
NA	TRBV7-3	NA	TRBJ1-1	CASSAMSLGDTEAFF	TGTGCCAGCAGCGCCATGTCCCTAGGGGACACTGAAGCTTTCTTT
NA	TRBV4-2	NA	TRBJ2-4	CASSQDSIQYF	TGTGCCAGCAGCCAAGATAGCATTCAGTACTTC
NA	TRBV5-6	NA	TRBJ1-1	CASSYPGGEAFF	TGTGCCAGCAGCTACCCGGGGGGTGAAGCTTTCTTT
NA	TRBV11-2	NA	TRBJ1-2	CASSPGGSVGYTF	TGTGCCAGCAGCCCGGGAGGGTCAGTAGGCTACACCTTC
NA	TRBV7-3	NA	TRBJ1-1	CASSFLCGSTEAFF	TGTGCCAGCAGCTTTTTGTGTGGGAGTACGGAAGCTTTCTTT
NA	TRBV12-5	once	TRBJ2-2	CASGLELGGTGELFF	TGTGCTAGTGGTTTGGAACTAGGTGGCACCGGGGAGCTGTTTTTT
TRBD2	TRBV2	NA	TRBJ2-5	CASSVGLAGGLETQYF	TGTGCCAGCAGTGTGGGGCTAGCGGGGGGGCTGGAGACCCAGTACTTC
TRBD1	TRBV25-1	once	TRBJ2-5	CASNEGGLETQYF	TGTGCCAGCAACGAAGGGGGCCTGGAGACCCAGTACTTC
TRBD1	TRBV7-9	NA	TRBJ2-5	CASSLVAAGGETQYF	TGTGCCAGCAGCTTGGTGGCGGCAGGGGGAGAGACCCAGTACTTC
TRBD1	TRBV4-2	NA	TRBJ2-1	CASSQGTGYGEQFF	TGTGCCAGCAGCCAAGGGACAGGGTATGGTGAGCAGTTCTTC
TRBD1	TRBV6-6	few	TRBJ1-5	CASSYLGTVNQPQHF	TGTGCCAGCAGTTACCTCGGGACAGTGAATCAGCCCCAGCATTTT
TRBD2	TRBV11-2	NA	TRBJ2-7	CASSPIDRQRGSSYEQYF	TGTGCCAGCAGCCCTATAGATAGGCAGCGGGGGAGCTCCTACGAGCAGTACTTC
TRBD1	TRBV29-1	few	TRBJ2-7	CSVDGQGAYEQYF	TGCAGCGTTGACGGACAGGGGGCCTACGAGCAGTACTTC
NA	TRBV28	NA	TRBJ2-2	CATQPDTGELFF	TGTGCCACTCAACCGGACACCGGGGAGCTGTTTTTT